The clone carrying this T cell receptor (beta chain) was seen at least ten times. Unique molecular identifiers were incorporated into the prepared TCRbeta library. A single record per CDR3 protein comes from TCRdb applying MiXCR to the PCR reads. The sample has just over 350,000 distinct CDR3 sequences; 10% to 15% are singletons. The data are from a study of T-cell reconstitution after alpha-beta-depleted transplantation in children. The CDR3 consists of 13 residues. With 5 bases clipped from V and 12 bases from J, the junction kept 11 bases outside the gene matches. The germline V gene has CDR1 SGHTA and CDR2 FQGNSA.

The sequencing used PBMCs, collected from the stem cell graft. V and J are TRBV7-2 and TRBJ2-3; TRBD1 aligns across 7 bases. The receptor was derived from a human donor who donated a stem cell graft to a child with Fanconi anemia. The CDR3 reads CASSPFTDRAQYF. CDR3 coding DNA: TGTGCCAGCAGCCCCTTTACTGACAGGGCCCAGTATTTT.